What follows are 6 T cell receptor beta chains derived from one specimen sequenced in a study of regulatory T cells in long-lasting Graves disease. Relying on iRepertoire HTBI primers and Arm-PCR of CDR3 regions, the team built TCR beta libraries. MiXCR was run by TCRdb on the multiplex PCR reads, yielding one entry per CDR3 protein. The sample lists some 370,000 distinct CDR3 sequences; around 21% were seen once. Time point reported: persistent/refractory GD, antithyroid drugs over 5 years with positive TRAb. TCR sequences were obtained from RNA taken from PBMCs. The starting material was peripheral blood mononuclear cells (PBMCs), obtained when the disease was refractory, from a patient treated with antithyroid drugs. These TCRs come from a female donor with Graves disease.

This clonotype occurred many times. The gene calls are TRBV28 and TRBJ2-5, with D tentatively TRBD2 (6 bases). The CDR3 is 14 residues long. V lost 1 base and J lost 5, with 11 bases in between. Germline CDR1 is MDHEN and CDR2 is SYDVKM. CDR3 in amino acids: CASSLSVRGETQYF. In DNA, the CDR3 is TGTGCCAGCAGTTTATCTGTCCGGGGGGAGACCCAGTACTTC.

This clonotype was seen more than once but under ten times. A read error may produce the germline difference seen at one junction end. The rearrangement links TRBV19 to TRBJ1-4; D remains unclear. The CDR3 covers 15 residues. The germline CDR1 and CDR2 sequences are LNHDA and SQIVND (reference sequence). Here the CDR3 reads CANSKEMPLNEKLFF. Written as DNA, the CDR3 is TGTGCCAATAGTAAGGAGATGCCTCTCAATGAAAAACTGTTTTTT. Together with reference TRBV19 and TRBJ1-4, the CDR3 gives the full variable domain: DGGITQSPKYLFRKEGQNVTLSCEQNLNHDAMYWYRQDPGQGLRLIYYSQIVNDFQKGDIAEGYSVSREKKESFPLTVTSAQKNPTAFYLCANSKEMPLNEKLFFGSGTQLSVL.

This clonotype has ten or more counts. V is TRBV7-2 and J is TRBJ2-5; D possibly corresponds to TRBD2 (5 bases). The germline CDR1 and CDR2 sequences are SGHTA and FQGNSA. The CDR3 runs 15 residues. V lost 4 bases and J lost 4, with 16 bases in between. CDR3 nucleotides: TGTGCCAGCAGCTCAACGACCCTCCGGGGAGAGACCCAGTACTTC. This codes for CASSSTTLRGETQYF. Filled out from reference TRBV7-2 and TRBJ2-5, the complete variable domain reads GAGVSQSPSNKVTEKGKDVELRCDPISGHTALYWYRQSLGQGLEFLIYFQGNSAPDKSGLPSDRFSAERTGGSVSTLTIQRTQQEDSAVYLCASSSTTLRGETQYFGPGTRLLVL.

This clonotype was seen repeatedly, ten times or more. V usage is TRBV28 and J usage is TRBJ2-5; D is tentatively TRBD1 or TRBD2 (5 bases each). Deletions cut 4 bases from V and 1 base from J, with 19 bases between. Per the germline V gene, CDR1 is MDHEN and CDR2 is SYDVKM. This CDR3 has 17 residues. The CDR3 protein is CASSWLMGPTIQETQYF. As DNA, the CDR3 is TGTGCCAGCAGTTGGCTAATGGGACCGACGATCCAAGAGACCCAGTACTTC.

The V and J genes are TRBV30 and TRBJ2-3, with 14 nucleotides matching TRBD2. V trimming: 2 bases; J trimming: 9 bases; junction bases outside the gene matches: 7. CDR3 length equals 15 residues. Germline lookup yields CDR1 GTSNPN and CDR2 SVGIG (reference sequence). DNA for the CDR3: TGTGCCTGGAGTTCGACTAGCGGGAGGGCACCCACGCAGTATTTT. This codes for CAWSSTSGRAPTQYF. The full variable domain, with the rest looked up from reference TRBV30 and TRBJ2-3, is SQTIHQWPATLVQPVGSPLSLECTVEGTSNPNLYWYRQAAGRGLQLLFYSVGIGQISSEVPQNLSASRPQDRQFILSSKKLLLSDSGFYLCAWSSTSGRAPTQYFGPGTRLTVL.

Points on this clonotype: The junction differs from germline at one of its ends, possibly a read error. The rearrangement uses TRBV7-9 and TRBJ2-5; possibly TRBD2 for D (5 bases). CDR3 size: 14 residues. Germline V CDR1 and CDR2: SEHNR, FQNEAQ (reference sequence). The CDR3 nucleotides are TGCGCCAGCAGCCAACCGCACGGGGAAGAGACCCAGTACTTC. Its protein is CASSQPHGEETQYF.